The 10 T cell receptor beta chains presented below share a single source sample, sequenced in a study of CD8 T cells in ankylosing spondylitis. TCRdb redid the calling of the 5' RACE reads with MiXCR, one entry per CDR3 protein. The sample includes 100,000 to 150,000 distinct CDR3 sequences, about an eighth of them seen just once. The sequenced sample was blood, either unsorted or a sorted T cell fraction (not recorded which). These receptor sequences come from a female donor with ankylosing spondylitis or in good health (not recorded which).

This clonotype was seen many times. The CDR3 loop reads CASSLGRAYNEQFF. DNA for the CDR3: TGCGCCAGCAGCTTGGGCAGGGCATACAATGAGCAGTTCTTC. The chain has TRBV5-1 and TRBJ2-1, with D possibly TRBD1 on 5 matching bases. The CDR3 sequence is 14 residues long. CDR1 is SGHRS and CDR2 is YFSETQ in the germline V gene. The V end was cut by 0 bases, the J end by 4 bases, with 8 bases between.

This clonotype was counted at least ten times. The chain recombines TRBV28 with TRBJ2-2; TRBD2 aligns across 7 bases. Germline V gene lookup returns CDR1 MDHEN and CDR2 SYDVKM. V lost 5 bases and J lost 1; bases outside the gene matches: 4. The CDR3 is made up of 15 amino acids. CDR3 in DNA: TGTGCCAGCAGTCTAGCGGATTTGAACACCGGGGAGCTGTTTTTT. Residues: CASSLADLNTGELFF.

In this sample, this clonotype turned up many times. The V call is TRBV20-1, the J call TRBJ2-7; D might be TRBD1 or TRBD2, each matching 5 bases. The CDR3 totals 12 residues. Germline V gene sequence: CDR1 DFQATT, CDR2 SNEGSKA (reference sequence). Trimming took off 3 bases at V and 4 bases at J, with 10 bases between the two ends. The CDR3: CSASWDGYEQYF. For the CDR3, the DNA is TGCAGTGCTAGCTGGGACGGGTACGAGCAGTACTTC.

In its sample, this clonotype was seen a few times. The V call is TRBV12-3 or TRBV12-4, the J call TRBJ2-3; D remains unclear. CDR3 length: 13 residues. V was trimmed by 3 bases and J by 5 bases, leaving 9 bases between them. The CDR3 DNA is TGTGCCAGCAGTTTCGAGACCATAGATACGCAGTATTTT. It is translated as CASSFETIDTQYF.

V gene TRBV11-2 combines with J gene TRBJ1-2; D is possibly TRBD1 (5 bases). The CDR3 covers 15 residues. Germline V CDR1 and CDR2: SGHAT, FQNNGV. V was pared by 5 bases and J by 4 bases, with 17 bases between. The CDR3 region has the DNA TGTGCCAGCAGCCCGACAGCCGTGTTAACCTATGGCTACACCTTC. Protein product: CASSPTAVLTYGYTF. The full variable domain, its missing parts supplied by reference TRBV11-2 and TRBJ1-2, is EAGVAQSPRYKIIEKRQSVAFWCNPISGHATLYWYQQILGQGPKLLIQFQNNGVVDDSQLPKDRFSAERLKGVDSTLKIQPAKLEDSAVYLCASSPTAVLTYGYTFGSGTRLTVV.

At least ten counts were recorded for this clonotype. The CDR3 coding sequence is TGTGCCAGCAGCTTTCCCGGGTCACAGGCGGGAGAGACCCAGTACTTC. Its protein is CASSFPGSQAGETQYF. The genes are TRBV11-2 and TRBJ2-5; D is possibly TRBD1 or TRBD2 (5 bases each). The CDR3 totals 16 residues. Per the germline V gene, CDR1 is SGHAT and CDR2 is FQNNGV. V was shortened by 3 bases and J by 4 bases, with 18 bases between the two germline ends.

In its sample, this clonotype was seen many times. CDR3 DNA sequence: TGCAGTGCTGAGAGAAGCGGGGGGGCGACAGAGACCCAGTACTTC. As protein: CSAERSGGATETQYF. The chain uses TRBV20-1 and TRBJ2-5, with 10 nucleotides matching TRBD2. The V and J ends lost 5 bases and 4 bases, in that order; junction bases with no gene match: 10. The germline gives CDR1 DFQATT, CDR2 SNEGSKA (reference sequence). CDR3 length: 15 residues.

In this sample, this clonotype turned up many times. The chain uses TRBV28 and TRBJ2-1; D assignment may be TRBD1 or TRBD2 (5 bases each). Germline CDR1 is MDHEN and CDR2 is SYDVKM. Trimming cost V 4 bases and J 9 bases, with 16 bases left between them. The CDR3 sequence is 14 residues long. CDR3 region: CASSWGSGKAEQFF. CDR3 DNA: TGTGCCAGCAGTTGGGGCTCGGGGAAAGCTGAGCAGTTCTTC.

This clonotype was observed at least ten times. The J gene is TRBJ2-4, the V gene TRBV6-5, with D possibly being TRBD1 or TRBD2 (5 bases each). CDR1 MNHEY and CDR2 SVGAGI come from the germline V gene. There are 17 residues in the CDR3. Trimming stripped 0 bases from V and 1 base from J, with 13 bases between. The CDR3 nucleotides are TGTGCCAGCAGTTACTCCATTGAGGGGTGGGCCAAAAACATTCAGTACTTC. As protein: CASSYSIEGWAKNIQYF.

This clonotype has ten or more counts. The J gene is TRBJ1-2, the V gene TRBV9; the match to TRBD1 covers 7 bases. The ends lost 1 base at V and 4 bases at J; junction bases unmatched: 4. Germline loops: CDR1 SGDLS, CDR2 YYNGEE. The CDR3 length is 14 residues. The CDR3 DNA is TGTGCCAGCAGCGTACGGGACAGTCCCTATGGCTACACCTTC. It codes for CASSVRDSPYGYTF.